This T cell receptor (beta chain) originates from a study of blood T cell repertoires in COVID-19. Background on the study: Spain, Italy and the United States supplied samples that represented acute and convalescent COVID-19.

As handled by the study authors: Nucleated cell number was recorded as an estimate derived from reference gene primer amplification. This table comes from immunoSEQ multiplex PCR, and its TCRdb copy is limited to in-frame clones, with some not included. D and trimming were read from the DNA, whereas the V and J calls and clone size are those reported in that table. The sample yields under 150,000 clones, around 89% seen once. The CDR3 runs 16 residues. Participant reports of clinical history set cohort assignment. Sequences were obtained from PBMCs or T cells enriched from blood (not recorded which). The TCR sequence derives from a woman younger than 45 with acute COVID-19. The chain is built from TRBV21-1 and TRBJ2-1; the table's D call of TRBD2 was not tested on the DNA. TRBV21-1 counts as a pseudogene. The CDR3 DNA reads TGTGCCAGCAGCAAAGGGCTAGCGGGTTCCTACAATGAGCAGTTCTTC. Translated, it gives CASSKGLAGSYNEQFF.